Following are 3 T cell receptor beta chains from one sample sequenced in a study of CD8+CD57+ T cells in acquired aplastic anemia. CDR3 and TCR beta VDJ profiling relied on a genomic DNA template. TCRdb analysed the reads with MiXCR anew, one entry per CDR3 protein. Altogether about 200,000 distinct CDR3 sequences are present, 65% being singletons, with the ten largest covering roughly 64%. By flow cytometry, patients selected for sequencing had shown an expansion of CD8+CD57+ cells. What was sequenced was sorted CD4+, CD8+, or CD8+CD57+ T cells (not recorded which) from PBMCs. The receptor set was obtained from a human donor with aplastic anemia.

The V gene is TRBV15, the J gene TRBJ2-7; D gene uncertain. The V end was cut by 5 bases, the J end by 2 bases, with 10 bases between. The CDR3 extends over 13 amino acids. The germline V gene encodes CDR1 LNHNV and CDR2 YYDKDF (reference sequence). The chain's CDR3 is CATSRTSPYEQYF. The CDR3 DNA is TGTGCCACCAGCCGGACGTCTCCCTACGAGCAGTACTTC.

The CDR3 DNA is TGTGCCAGCAGTCTTACGACGGAAAGCCGCACTGAAGCTTTCTTT. It specifies CASSLTTESRTEAFF. The chain has TRBV12-3 or TRBV12-4 and TRBJ1-1; D is uncertain. V was trimmed by 5 bases and J by 4 bases, leaving 17 bases between them. CDR3 length: 15 residues.

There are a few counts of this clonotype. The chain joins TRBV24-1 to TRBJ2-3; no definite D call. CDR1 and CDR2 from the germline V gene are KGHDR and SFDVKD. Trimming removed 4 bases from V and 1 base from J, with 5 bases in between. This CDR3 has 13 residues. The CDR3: CATSESGTDTQYF. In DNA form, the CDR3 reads TGTGCCACCAGTGAAAGCGGCACAGATACGCAGTATTTT.